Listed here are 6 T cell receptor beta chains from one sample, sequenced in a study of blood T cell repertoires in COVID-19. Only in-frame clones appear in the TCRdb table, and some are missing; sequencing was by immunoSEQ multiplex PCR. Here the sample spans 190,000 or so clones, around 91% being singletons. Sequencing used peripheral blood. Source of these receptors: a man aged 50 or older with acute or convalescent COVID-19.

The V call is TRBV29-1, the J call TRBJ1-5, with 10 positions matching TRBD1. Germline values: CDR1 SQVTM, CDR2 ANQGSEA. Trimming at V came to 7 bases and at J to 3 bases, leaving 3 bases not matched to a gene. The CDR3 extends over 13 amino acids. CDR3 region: CSAGTGDNQPQHF. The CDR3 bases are TGCAGCGCCGGGACAGGGGACAATCAGCCCCAGCATTTT.

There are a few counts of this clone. CDR3 sequence (DNA): TGCGCCAGCAGTGAGTCCCGGGGACAGGGGAACACTGAAGCTTTCTTT. Residues: CASSESRGQGNTEAFF. The chain couples TRBV10-1 to TRBJ1-1, with 9 bases that match TRBD1. Trimming removed 0 bases from V and 1 base from J; junction bases left unmatched: 3. This CDR3 comprises 16 residues. Germline CDR1 is WNHNN and CDR2 is SYGVQD (reference sequence).

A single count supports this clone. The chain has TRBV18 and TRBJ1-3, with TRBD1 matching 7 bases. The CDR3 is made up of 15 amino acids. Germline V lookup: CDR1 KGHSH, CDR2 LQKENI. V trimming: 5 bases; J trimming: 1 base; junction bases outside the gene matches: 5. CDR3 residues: CASSSRQGSGNTIYF. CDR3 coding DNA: TGTGCCAGCTCATCCCGACAGGGTTCTGGAAACACCATATATTTT.

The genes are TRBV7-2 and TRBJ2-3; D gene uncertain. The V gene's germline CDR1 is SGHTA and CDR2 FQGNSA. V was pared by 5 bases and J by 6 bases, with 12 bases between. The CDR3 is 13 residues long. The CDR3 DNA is TGTGCCAGCAGCCCGGATCCCAGGGATACGCAGTATTTT. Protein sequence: CASSPDPRDTQYF.

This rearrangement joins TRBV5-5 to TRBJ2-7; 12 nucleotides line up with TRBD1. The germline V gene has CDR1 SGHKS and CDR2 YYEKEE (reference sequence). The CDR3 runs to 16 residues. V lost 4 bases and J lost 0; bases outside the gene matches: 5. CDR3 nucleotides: TGTGCCAGCAGCCGGGGACAGGGGGCCAGCTCCTACGAGCAGTACGTC. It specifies CASSRGQGASSYEQYV.

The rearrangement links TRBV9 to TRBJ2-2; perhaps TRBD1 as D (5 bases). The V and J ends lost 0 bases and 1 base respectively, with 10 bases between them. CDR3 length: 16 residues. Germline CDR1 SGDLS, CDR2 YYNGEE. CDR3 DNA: TGTGCCAGCAGCGTAGGTCCGCAGGGGAACACCGGGGAGCTGTTTTTT. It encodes CASSVGPQGNTGELFF.